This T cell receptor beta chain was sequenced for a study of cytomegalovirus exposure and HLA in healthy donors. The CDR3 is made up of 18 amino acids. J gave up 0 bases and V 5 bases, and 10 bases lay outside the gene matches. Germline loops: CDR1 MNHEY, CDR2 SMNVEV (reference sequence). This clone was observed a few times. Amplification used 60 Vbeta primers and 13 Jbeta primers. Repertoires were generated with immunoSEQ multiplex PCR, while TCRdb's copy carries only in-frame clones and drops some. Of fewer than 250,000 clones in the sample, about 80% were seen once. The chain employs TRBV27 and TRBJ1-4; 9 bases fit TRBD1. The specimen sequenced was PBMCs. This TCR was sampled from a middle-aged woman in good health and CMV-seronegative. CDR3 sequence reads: CASSPGTGQTSTNEKLFF. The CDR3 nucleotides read TGTGCCAGCAGTCCCGGGACAGGGCAGACCTCAACTAATGAAAAACTGTTTTTT.